The 29 T cell receptor beta chains in this list originate from one sample, sequenced in a study of T cell repertoires in cytomegalovirus infection. In TCRdb, the reads were re-called with MiXCR into one record per CDR3 protein. The sample has around 230,000 distinct CDR3 sequences, approximately 7% seen once. The sequencing input was PBMCs. The receptors were gathered from a human donor in good health (CMV status not recorded). Some clones in this sample may be carry-over from other donors' samples.

The sample holds many counts of this clonotype. The V call is TRBV5-1, the J call TRBJ1-6; 8 bases line up with TRBD1. The CDR3 is 15 residues long. Germline CDR1 is SGHRS and CDR2 is YFSETQ. The trim removed 4 bases at V and 8 bases at J, leaving 8 bases unmatched. The CDR3 region has the DNA TGCGCCAGCAGCGACGGACAGGGTGGGGATTCACCCCTCCACTTT. Protein sequence: CASSDGQGGDSPLHF. Full variable domain (missing parts from reference TRBV5-1 and TRBJ1-6): KAGVTQTPRYLIKTRGQQVTLSCSPISGHRSVSWYQQTPGQGLQFLFEYFSETQRNKGNFPGRFSGRQFSNSRSEMNVSTLELGDSALYLCASSDGQGGDSPLHFGNGTRLTVT.

This clonotype was observed a handful of times. The gene calls are TRBV7-9 and TRBJ1-5, with D perhaps matching TRBD1 (5 bases). The CDR3 has 13 amino acids. Trimming stripped 6 bases from V and 5 bases from J, with 11 bases between. Germline CDR1 SEHNR, CDR2 FQNEAQ (reference sequence). CDR3 region: CASRGGEYQPQHF. In DNA form, the CDR3 reads TGTGCCAGCAGGGGGGGGGAGTATCAGCCCCAGCATTTT.

As concerns this clonotype: An end of the junction does not agree with germline; a read error may underlie this. CDR3 protein: CASSQTRPGEGYSF. CDR3 nucleotides: TGTGCCAGCAGCCAAACTCGGCCGGGAGAGGGCTACTCCTTC. The V gene is TRBV7-2, the J gene TRBJ1-2, with no clear D. Germline V lookup: CDR1 SGHTA, CDR2 FQGNSA. The CDR3 spans 14 residues.

In this sample, this clonotype turned up many times. The chain uses TRBV7-2 and TRBJ2-7, with D uncertain. This CDR3 has 12 residues. In germline, CDR1 is SGHTA, CDR2 FQGNSA. V was shortened by 5 bases and J by 7 bases, with 12 bases between the two germline ends. CDR3 DNA: TGTGCCAGCAGCGCATCGACGAGGGAGCAGTACTTC. Residues: CASSASTREQYF.

This clonotype was counted a few times. CDR3 residues: CASSTGDEQYF. DNA for the CDR3: TGTGCCAGCAGCACGGGGGACGAGCAGTACTTC. The V gene is TRBV6-1, the J gene TRBJ2-7; D is perhaps TRBD2 (6 bases). Trimming stripped 6 bases from V and 5 bases from J, with 8 bases between. The germline V gene encodes CDR1 MNHNS and CDR2 SASEGT. This CDR3 region has 11 residues.

This clonotype was counted many times. J is TRBJ2-1 and V is TRBV20-1, with 11 bases identical to TRBD2. The length of the CDR3 is 19 residues. CDR1 DFQATT and CDR2 SNEGSKA come from the germline V gene (reference sequence). Trimming at V came to 6 bases and at J to 0 bases, leaving 16 bases not matched to a gene. CDR3 nucleotides: TGCAGTGCGCTAAAGGCTAGCGGGGGGTCATATAGCTCCTACAATGAGCAGTTCTTC. It encodes CSALKASGGSYSSYNEQFF.

The table lists this clonotype with many counts. The chain is built from TRBV4-2 and TRBJ1-1, with 7 nucleotides matching TRBD1. The CDR3 loop spans 18 amino acids. Germline V CDR1 and CDR2: LGHNA, YNFKEQ. J was trimmed by 3 bases and V by 5 bases; bases with no gene match: 18. For the CDR3, the DNA is TGTGCCAGCAGCGCCCAGAGAAGGGGGCGCCTTCTGGACACTGAAGCTTTCTTT. This encodes CASSAQRRGRLLDTEAFF.

This clonotype was detected many times. This chain links TRBV7-2 with TRBJ2-1; no reliable D call. This CDR3 has 13 residues. The germline gives CDR1 SGHTA, CDR2 FQGNSA. The V end lost 5 bases, the J end lost 5 bases, and 10 bases lay between the germline ends. The CDR3 loop reads CASSRHYDNEQFF. The CDR3 DNA follows: TGTGCCAGCAGCCGACACTATGACAATGAGCAGTTCTTC. Supplemented by reference TRBV7-2 and TRBJ2-1, the full variable domain reads GAGVSQSPSNKVTEKGKDVELRCDPISGHTALYWYRQSLGQGLEFLIYFQGNSAPDKSGLPSDRFSAERTGGSVSTLTIQRTQQEDSAVYLCASSRHYDNEQFFGPGTRLTVL.

This clonotype was detected many times. This chain links TRBV7-2 with TRBJ1-5, with a weak D call TRBD1 (6 bases). This CDR3 is 14 amino acids long. Trimming shortened V by 5 bases and J by 9 bases, and 17 bases separated the two germline ends. Germline lookup yields CDR1 SGHTA and CDR2 FQGNSA. CDR3 DNA sequence: TGTGCCAGCAGCCTCAAGGGGGGACCAGGGCCCCAGCATTTT. This encodes CASSLKGGPGPQHF.

This clonotype appeared many times. The chain carries TRBV29-1 and TRBJ2-1; TRBD2 agrees at 9 bases. Per germline, CDR1 SQVTM and CDR2 ANQGSEA. The CDR3 runs 13 residues. V shed 4 bases, J shed 4 bases, and the junction held 2 bases outside the gene matches. CDR3 sequence reads: CSVGLAGYNEQFF. The CDR3 DNA follows: TGCAGCGTTGGGCTAGCGGGGTACAATGAGCAGTTCTTC.

The table lists this clonotype with many counts. Here the CDR3 reads CATNPDRRGVGETQYF. CDR3 sequence (DNA): TGTGCCACCAATCCCGATCGGCGGGGGGTCGGGGAGACCCAGTACTTC. This chain uses TRBV27 with TRBJ2-5; 8 nucleotides align to TRBD2. The CDR3 extends over 16 amino acids. Trimming cost V 10 bases and J 5 bases; bases outside gene matches: 18. Germline CDR1 reads MNHEY; CDR2 reads SMNVEV (reference sequence).

This clonotype was found many times. J is TRBJ2-7 and V is TRBV4-1; TRBD1 is a possible D gene (5 bases). Germline V gene lookup returns CDR1 MGHRA and CDR2 YSYEKL. V was shortened by 3 bases and J by 1 base, with 10 bases between the two germline ends. This CDR3 is built from 14 residues. The CDR3 nucleotides are TGCGCCAGCAGCCAGGTGACAGAATCCTACGAGCAGTACTTC. Encoded protein: CASSQVTESYEQYF.

The rearrangement uses TRBV27 and TRBJ1-1, with TRBD1 matching over 7 bases. V shed 6 bases, J shed 5 bases, and the junction held 6 bases outside the gene matches. Looked up from germline, CDR1 is MNHEY and CDR2 is SMNVEV (reference sequence). This CDR3 spans 13 amino acids. The CDR3 nucleotides are TGTGCCAGCAGCCCCTTACAGGGGACTGAAGCTTTCTTT. It yields the protein CASSPLQGTEAFF.

There are many counts of this clonotype. Just one base apart from a much larger clone, this may be a read error. The chain carries TRBV7-9 and TRBJ1-1; D is perhaps TRBD1 (5 bases). Trimming left V 2 bases short and J 1 base short, with 8 bases between. From germline, CDR1 is SEHNR and CDR2 FQNEAQ (reference sequence). The CDR3 runs to 14 residues. As DNA, the CDR3 is TGTGCCAGCAGCTTACAGGGTGAGAACACTGAAGCTTTCTTT. It translates to CASSLQGENTEAFF.

This clonotype was detected ten times or more. The gene calls are TRBV6-2 or TRBV6-3 and TRBJ1-4; a weak D match, TRBD1 (5 bases). Trimming left V 7 bases short and J 6 bases short, with 18 bases between. The CDR3 consists of 15 residues. CDR1 is MNHEY, CDR2 SVGEGT, per germline. This chain's CDR3 is CASMSWGGGDEKLFF. CDR3 sequence (DNA): TGTGCCAGCATGTCATGGGGGGGAGGAGATGAAAAACTGTTTTTT.

This clonotype showed up many times. The chain employs TRBV7-9 and TRBJ1-2; D is perhaps TRBD1 (5 bases). The CDR3 is 15 residues long. Germline lookup yields CDR1 SEHNR and CDR2 FQNEAQ (reference sequence). With 5 bases removed from V and 4 bases from J, the gap between germline ends came to 17 bases. This CDR3 is CASSQGTGSSYGYTF. CDR3 sequence (DNA): TGTGCCAGCAGCCAAGGGACGGGTTCCTCCTATGGCTACACCTTC.

At least ten counts were recorded for this clonotype. The chain uses TRBV7-2 and TRBJ1-2, with D perhaps TRBD1 (6 bases). The germline V gene encodes CDR1 SGHTA and CDR2 FQGNSA. The CDR3 runs 13 residues. V dropped 4 bases and J dropped 8 bases, with 14 bases sitting between them. CDR3 DNA: TGTGCCAGCAGCTCGGACAGAGCGATCGGCTACACCTTC. Its protein is CASSSDRAIGYTF.

This clonotype was seen ten or more times. The chain recombines TRBV6-5 with TRBJ1-1, with D possibly TRBD1 on 5 matching bases. V dropped 0 bases and J dropped 1 base, with 18 bases sitting between them. Germline V CDR1 and CDR2: MNHEY, SVGAGI. The CDR3 loop spans 18 amino acids. The CDR3 loop reads CASSYSRGPRMSNTEAFF. CDR3 nucleotide sequence: TGTGCCAGCAGTTACTCTAGGGGACCCAGAATGTCGAACACTGAAGCTTTCTTT.

The chain uses TRBV29-1 and TRBJ2-7; D could derive from TRBD1 or TRBD2 (5 bases each). Germline assignment: CDR1 SQVTM and CDR2 ANQGSEA. V lost 4 bases, J lost 1 base, and 8 bases lay in between. CDR3 length: 12 residues. The CDR3 bases are TGCAGCGTTGTTGAGGGGTCCTACGAGCAGTACTTC. This sequence encodes CSVVEGSYEQYF.

This clonotype was recorded many times. The CDR3 spells CASSLGGQGIELFF. The DNA for the CDR3 is TGTGCCAGCAGCTTAGGAGGCCAGGGGATAGAACTGTTTTTT. This rearrangement joins TRBV7-2 to TRBJ1-4; D is perhaps TRBD1 (6 bases). V dropped 1 base and J dropped 12 bases, with 15 bases sitting between them. CDR3 size: 14 residues. The V gene's germline CDR1 is SGHTA and CDR2 FQGNSA.

The chain is built from TRBV6-2 or TRBV6-3 and TRBJ2-7, with D possibly matching TRBD2 (6 bases). The CDR3 is 16 residues long. The ends were cut back, 6 bases at V and 0 bases at J, with 18 bases in the middle. Germline V CDR1 and CDR2: MNHEY, SVGEGT. Written as DNA, the CDR3 is TGTGCCAGCAGGGTCGCGGGGAGTGTCCTCTCCTACGAGCAGTACTTC. This gives the protein CASRVAGSVLSYEQYF.

This clonotype was counted ten times or more. V and J are TRBV12-3 or TRBV12-4 and TRBJ1-2, with TRBD1 matching 8 bases. CDR3 length equals 16 residues. V shed 5 bases and J 0 bases; nucleotides not matched to a gene: 8. CDR3 in amino acids: CASSPRGTGSNYGYTF. The CDR3 nucleotides are TGTGCCAGCAGTCCGAGAGGGACAGGATCTAACTATGGCTACACCTTC.

This clonotype came up a few times. The V and J genes are TRBV28 and TRBJ1-5, with 11 bases aligning to TRBD1. This CDR3 has 15 residues. Germline CDR1 reads MDHEN; CDR2 reads SYDVKM. V trimming: 10 bases; J trimming: 5 bases; junction bases outside the gene matches: 10. Written as DNA, the CDR3 is TGTGCCACCCTGGGACAGGGGGTATACTATCAGCCCCAGCATTTT. It encodes CATLGQGVYYQPQHF.

CDR3 region: CSARSPPPGGGHGEQYF. CDR3 sequence (DNA): TGCAGTGCTAGATCCCCCCCGCCGGGTGGGGGGCATGGGGAGCAGTACTTC. The V call is TRBV20-1, the J call TRBJ2-7; either TRBD1 or TRBD2 may supply D (6 bases each). The CDR3 has 17 amino acids. The germline CDR1 and CDR2 sequences are DFQATT and SNEGSKA (reference sequence). V was trimmed by 2 bases and J by 7 bases, leaving 27 bases between them.

This clonotype was picked up many times. V gene TRBV5-1 combines with J gene TRBJ1-6, with D maybe TRBD1 (5 bases). The CDR3 length is 12 residues. Germline V CDR1 and CDR2: SGHRS, YFSETQ. V dropped 5 bases and J dropped 8 bases, with 8 bases sitting between them. In nucleotides, the CDR3 is TGCGCCAGCAGTTCAGGGTATTCACCCCTCCACTTT. It translates to CASSSGYSPLHF.

This clonotype was seen ten or more times. The rearrangement links TRBV5-6 to TRBJ1-1, with 11 bases identical to TRBD1. This CDR3 has 15 residues. V trimming: 3 bases; J trimming: 3 bases; junction bases outside the gene matches: 4. Germline CDR1 SGHDT, CDR2 YYEEEE. The CDR3 region is CASSSPGQGDTEAFF. CDR3 nucleotides: TGTGCCAGCAGCTCCCCGGGACAGGGGGACACTGAAGCTTTCTTT.

This clonotype was counted ten times or more. The DNA for the CDR3 is TGTGCCAGCAGCTTGGTCGGGCAGGGCTCTGAAGCTTTCTTT. As protein: CASSLVGQGSEAFF. The V gene is TRBV5-5, the J gene TRBJ1-1; maybe TRBD1 (5 bases). Germline CDR1 reads SGHKS; CDR2 reads YYEKEE (reference sequence). This CDR3 region has 14 residues. V was pared by 0 bases and J by 6 bases, with 12 bases between.

In this sample, this clonotype turned up many times. The V and J genes are TRBV7-2 and TRBJ2-4; D perhaps matches TRBD2 (6 bases). CDR3 length: 17 amino acids. The ends were cut back, 1 base at V and 0 bases at J, with 13 bases in the middle. Germline V gene sequence: CDR1 SGHTA, CDR2 FQGNSA. CDR3 amino acids: CASSLVPGERAKNIQYF. The CDR3 DNA reads as TGTGCCAGCAGCTTAGTACCGGGGGAGAGAGCCAAAAACATTCAGTACTTC.

In its sample, this clonotype was seen many times. The CDR3 loop reads CASSPDGTRFSYNEQFF. Here the CDR3 DNA reads TGTGCCAGCTCGCCTGATGGGACGAGATTCTCCTACAATGAGCAGTTCTTC. The genes are TRBV18 and TRBJ2-1; D is perhaps TRBD1 or TRBD2 (5 bases each). Germline V gives CDR1 KGHSH, CDR2 LQKENI. Trimming stripped 6 bases from V and 0 bases from J, with 18 bases between. This CDR3 is built from 17 residues. The entire variable domain, with the rest obtained from reference TRBV18 and TRBJ2-1, is as follows: NAGVMQNPRHLVRRRGQEARLRCSPMKGHSHVYWYRQLPEEGLKFMVYLQKENIIDESGMPKERFSAEFPKEGPSILRIQQVVRGDSAAYFCASSPDGTRFSYNEQFFGPGTRLTVL.